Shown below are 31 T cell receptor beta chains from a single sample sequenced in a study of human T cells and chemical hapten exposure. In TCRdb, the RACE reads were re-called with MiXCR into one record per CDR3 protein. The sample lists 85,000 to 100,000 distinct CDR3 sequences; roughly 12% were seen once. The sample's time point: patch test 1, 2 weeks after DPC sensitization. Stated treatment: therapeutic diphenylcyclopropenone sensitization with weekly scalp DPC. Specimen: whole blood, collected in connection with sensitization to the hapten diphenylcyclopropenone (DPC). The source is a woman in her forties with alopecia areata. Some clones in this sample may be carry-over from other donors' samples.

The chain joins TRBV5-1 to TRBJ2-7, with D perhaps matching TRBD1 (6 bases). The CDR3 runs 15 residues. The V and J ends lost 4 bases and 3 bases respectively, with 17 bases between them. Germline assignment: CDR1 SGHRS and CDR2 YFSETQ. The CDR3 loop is CASSPTGHDVYEQYF. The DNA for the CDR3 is TGCGCCAGCAGCCCAACAGGGCATGATGTCTACGAGCAGTACTTC.

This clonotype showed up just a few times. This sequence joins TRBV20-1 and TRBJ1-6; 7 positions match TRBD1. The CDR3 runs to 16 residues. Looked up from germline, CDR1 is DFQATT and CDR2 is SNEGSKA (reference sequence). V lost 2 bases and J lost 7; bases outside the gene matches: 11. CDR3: CSARPRQGLYNSPLHF. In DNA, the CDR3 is TGCAGTGCTAGACCTAGACAGGGACTTTACAATTCACCCCTCCACTTT.

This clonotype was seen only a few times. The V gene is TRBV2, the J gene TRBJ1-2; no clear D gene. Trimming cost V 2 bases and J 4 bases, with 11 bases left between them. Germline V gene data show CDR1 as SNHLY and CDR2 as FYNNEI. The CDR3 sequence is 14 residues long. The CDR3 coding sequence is TGTGCCAGCAGTGAATCAGGTTCTGTCTATGGCTACACCTTC. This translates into CASSESGSVYGYTF.

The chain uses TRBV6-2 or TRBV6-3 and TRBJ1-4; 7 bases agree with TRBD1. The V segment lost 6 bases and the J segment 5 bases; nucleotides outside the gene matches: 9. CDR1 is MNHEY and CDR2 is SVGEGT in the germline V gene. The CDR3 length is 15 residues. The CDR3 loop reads CASSNVDRVNEKLFF. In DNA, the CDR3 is TGTGCCAGCAGCAACGTCGACAGGGTAAATGAAAAACTGTTTTTT.

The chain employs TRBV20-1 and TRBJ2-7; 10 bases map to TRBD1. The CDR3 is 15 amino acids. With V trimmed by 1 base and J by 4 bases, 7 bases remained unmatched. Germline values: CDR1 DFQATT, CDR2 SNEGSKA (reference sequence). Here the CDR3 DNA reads TGCAGTGCTAGAGTCCCGGGACAGGGGTCTTACGAGCAGTACTTC. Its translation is CSARVPGQGSYEQYF.

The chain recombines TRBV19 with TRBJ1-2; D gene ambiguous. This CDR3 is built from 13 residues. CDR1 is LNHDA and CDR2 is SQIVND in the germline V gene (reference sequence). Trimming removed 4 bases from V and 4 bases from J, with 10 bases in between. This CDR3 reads CASSNSDLYGYTF. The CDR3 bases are TGTGCCAGTAGTAATTCGGACCTCTATGGCTACACCTTC.

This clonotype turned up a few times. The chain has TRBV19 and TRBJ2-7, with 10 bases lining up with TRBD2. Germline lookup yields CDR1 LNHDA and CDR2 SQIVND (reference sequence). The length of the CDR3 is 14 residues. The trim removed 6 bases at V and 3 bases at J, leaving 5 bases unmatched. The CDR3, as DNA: TGTGCCAGTAGCCGGTCTAGCGGGAGCTACGAGCAGTACTTC. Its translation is CASSRSSGSYEQYF.

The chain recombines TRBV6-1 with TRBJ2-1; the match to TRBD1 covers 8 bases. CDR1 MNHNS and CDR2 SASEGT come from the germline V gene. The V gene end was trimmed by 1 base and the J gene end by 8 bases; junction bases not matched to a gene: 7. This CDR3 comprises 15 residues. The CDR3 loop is CASSEGTGRVYEQFF. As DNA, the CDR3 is TGTGCCAGCAGTGAAGGGACAGGGCGAGTCTATGAGCAGTTCTTC.

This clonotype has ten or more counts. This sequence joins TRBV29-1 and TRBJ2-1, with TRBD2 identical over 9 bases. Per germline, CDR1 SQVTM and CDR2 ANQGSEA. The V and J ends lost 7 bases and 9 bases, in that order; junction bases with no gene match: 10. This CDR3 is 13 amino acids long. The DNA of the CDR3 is TGCAGCGAAGGGACTAGCAGTAGTACTGAGCAGTTCTTC. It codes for CSEGTSSSTEQFF.

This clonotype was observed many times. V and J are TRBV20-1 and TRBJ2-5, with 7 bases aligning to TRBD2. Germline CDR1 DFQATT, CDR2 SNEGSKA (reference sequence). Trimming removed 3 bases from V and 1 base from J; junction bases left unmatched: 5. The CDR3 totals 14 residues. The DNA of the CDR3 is TGCAGTGCTAGTCCGGGAGGAACCCAAGAGACCCAGTACTTC. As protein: CSASPGGTQETQYF.

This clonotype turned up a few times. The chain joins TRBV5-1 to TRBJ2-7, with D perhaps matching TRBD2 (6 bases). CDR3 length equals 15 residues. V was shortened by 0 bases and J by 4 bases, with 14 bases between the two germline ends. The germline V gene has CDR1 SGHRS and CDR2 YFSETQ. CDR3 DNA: TGCGCCAGCAGCTTGGAGGCGGGAAGGAAGTACGAGCAGTACTTC. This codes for CASSLEAGRKYEQYF.

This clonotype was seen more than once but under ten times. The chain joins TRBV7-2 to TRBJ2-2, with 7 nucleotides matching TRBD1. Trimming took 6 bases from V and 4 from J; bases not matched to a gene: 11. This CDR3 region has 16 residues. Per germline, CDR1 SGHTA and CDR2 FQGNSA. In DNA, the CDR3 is TGTGCCAGCAGGTTACCGACAGGGATAGGCACCGGGGAGCTGTTTTTT. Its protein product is CASRLPTGIGTGELFF.

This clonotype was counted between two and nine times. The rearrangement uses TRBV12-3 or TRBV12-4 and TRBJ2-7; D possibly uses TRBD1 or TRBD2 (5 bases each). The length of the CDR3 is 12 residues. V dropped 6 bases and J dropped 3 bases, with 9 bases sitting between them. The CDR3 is CASRSGGYEQYF. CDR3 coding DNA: TGTGCCAGCAGATCTGGGGGCTACGAGCAGTACTTC.

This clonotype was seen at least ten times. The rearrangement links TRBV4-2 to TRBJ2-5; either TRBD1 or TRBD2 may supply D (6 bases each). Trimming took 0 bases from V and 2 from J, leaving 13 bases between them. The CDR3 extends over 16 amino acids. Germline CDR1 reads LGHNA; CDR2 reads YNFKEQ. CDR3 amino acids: CASSQDGRGGQETQYF. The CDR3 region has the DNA TGTGCCAGCAGCCAAGATGGCAGGGGAGGACAAGAGACCCAGTACTTC.

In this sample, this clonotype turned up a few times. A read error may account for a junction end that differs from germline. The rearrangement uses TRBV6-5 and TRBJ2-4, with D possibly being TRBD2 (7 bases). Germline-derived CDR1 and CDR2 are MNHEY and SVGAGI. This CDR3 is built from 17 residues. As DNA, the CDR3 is TGTGTCAGCAGTGGGGGGGGCCCGGCTGGCGCCAAAAACATTCAGTACTTC. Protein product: CVSSGGGPAGAKNIQYF.

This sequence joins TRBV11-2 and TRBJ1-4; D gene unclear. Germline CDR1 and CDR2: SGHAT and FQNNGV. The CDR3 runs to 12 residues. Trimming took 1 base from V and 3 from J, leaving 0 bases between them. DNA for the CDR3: TGTGCCAGCAGCTTAGCTAATGAAAAACTGTTTTTT. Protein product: CASSLANEKLFF.

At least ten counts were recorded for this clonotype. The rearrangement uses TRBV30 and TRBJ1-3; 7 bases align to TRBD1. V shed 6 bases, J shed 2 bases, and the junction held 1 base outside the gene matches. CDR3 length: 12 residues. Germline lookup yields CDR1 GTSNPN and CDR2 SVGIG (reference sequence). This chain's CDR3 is CACQGAGNTIYF. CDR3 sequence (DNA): TGTGCCTGCCAGGGGGCTGGAAACACCATATATTTT.

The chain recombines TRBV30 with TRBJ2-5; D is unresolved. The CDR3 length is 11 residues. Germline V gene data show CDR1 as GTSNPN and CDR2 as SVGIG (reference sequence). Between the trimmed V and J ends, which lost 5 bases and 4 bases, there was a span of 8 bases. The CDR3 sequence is CAWGTGETQYF. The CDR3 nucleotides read TGTGCCTGGGGAACCGGAGAGACCCAGTACTTC.

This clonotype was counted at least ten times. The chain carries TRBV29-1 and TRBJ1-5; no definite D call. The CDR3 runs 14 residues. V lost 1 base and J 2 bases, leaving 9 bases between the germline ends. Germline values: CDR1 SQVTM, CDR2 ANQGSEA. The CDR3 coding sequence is TGCAGCGTTGAAGTAACGGGAGGCAATCAGCCCCAGCATTTT. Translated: CSVEVTGGNQPQHF.

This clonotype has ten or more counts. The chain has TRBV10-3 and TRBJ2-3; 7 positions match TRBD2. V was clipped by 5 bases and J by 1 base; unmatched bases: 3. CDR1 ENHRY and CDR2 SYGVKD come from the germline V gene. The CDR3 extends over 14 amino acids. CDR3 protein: CAISSLAGTDTQYF. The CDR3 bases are TGTGCCATCAGTTCCCTAGCGGGCACAGATACGCAGTATTTT.

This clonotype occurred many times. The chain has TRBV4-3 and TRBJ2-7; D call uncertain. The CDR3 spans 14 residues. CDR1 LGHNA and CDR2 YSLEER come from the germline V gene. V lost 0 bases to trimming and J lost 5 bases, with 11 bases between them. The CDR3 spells CASSQDFRVDEQYF. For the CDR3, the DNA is TGCGCCAGCAGCCAAGATTTTAGGGTCGACGAGCAGTACTTC.

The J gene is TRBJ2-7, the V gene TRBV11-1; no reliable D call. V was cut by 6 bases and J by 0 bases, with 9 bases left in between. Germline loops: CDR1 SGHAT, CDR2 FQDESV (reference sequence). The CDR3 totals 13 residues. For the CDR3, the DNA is TGTGCCAGCAGTAGGGAAAACTCCTACGAGCAGTACTTC. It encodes CASSRENSYEQYF.

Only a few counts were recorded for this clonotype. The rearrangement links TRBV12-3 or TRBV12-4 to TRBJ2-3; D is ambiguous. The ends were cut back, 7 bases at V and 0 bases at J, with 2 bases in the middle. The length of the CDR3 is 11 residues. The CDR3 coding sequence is TGTGCCAGCACCAGCACAGATACGCAGTATTTT. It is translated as CASTSTDTQYF.

CDR3 sequence (DNA): TGTGCCAGCAGTCCCTTCTGGGGGGACAATCAGCCCCAGCATTTT. Its translation is CASSPFWGDNQPQHF. The V and J genes are TRBV7-9 and TRBJ1-5; maybe TRBD1 (5 bases). Trimming took off 6 bases at V and 3 bases at J, with 15 bases between the two ends. This CDR3 spans 15 amino acids. Germline V gene data show CDR1 as SEHNR and CDR2 as FQNEAQ (reference sequence). Supplemented by reference TRBV7-9 and TRBJ1-5, the full variable domain reads DTGVSQNPRHKITKRGQNVTFRCDPISEHNRLYWYRQTLGQGPEFLTYFQNEAQLEKSRLLSDRFSAERPKGSFSTLEIQRTEQGDSAMYLCASSPFWGDNQPQHFGDGTRLSIL.

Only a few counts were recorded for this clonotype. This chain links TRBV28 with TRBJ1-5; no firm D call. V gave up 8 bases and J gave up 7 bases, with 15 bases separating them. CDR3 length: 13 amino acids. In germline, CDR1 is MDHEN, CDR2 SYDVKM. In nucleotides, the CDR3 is TGTGCCAGCCTTCGGCAGCTTAACCAGCCCCAGCATTTT. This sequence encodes CASLRQLNQPQHF.

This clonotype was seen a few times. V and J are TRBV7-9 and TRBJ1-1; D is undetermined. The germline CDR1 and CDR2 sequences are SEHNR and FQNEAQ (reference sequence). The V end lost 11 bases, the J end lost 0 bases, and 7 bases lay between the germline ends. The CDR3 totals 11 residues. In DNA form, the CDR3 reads TGTGCCGTCGACATGAACACTGAAGCTTTCTTT. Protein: CAVDMNTEAFF. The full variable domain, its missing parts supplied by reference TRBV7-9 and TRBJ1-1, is DTGVSQNPRHKITKRGQNVTFRCDPISEHNRLYWYRQTLGQGPEFLTYFQNEAQLEKSRLLSDRFSAERPKGSFSTLEIQRTEQGDSAMYLCAVDMNTEAFFGQGTRLTVV.

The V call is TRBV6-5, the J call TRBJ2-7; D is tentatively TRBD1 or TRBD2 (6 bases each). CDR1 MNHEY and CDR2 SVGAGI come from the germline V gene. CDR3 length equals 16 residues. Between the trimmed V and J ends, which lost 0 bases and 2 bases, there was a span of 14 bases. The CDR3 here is CASSYSISRGAYEQYF. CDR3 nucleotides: TGTGCCAGCAGTTACTCGATCTCTAGGGGGGCCTACGAGCAGTACTTC.

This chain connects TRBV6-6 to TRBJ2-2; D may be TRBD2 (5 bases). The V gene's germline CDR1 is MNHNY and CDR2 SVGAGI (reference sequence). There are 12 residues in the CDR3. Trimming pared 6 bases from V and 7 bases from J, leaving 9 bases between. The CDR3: CASSQRGGELFF. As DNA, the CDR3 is TGTGCCAGCAGCCAACGGGGCGGGGAGCTGTTTTTT.

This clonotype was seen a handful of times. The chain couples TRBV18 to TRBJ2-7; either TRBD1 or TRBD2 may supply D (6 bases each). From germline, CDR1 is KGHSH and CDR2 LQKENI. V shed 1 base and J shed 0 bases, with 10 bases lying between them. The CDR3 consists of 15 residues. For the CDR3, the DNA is TGTGCCAGCTCACCACAACGGGGGCTCTCCTACGAGCAGTACTTC. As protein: CASSPQRGLSYEQYF.

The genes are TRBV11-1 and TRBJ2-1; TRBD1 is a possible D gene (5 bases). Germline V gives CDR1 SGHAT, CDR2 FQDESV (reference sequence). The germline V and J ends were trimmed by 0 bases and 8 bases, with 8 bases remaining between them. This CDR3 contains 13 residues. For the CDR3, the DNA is TGTGCCAGCAGCTTAGCAGGGGCGGATGAGCAGTTCTTC. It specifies CASSLAGADEQFF.

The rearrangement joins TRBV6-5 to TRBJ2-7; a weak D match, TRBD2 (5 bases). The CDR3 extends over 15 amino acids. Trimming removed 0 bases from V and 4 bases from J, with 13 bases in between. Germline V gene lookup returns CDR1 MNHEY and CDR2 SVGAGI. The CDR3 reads CASSYSGGLGYEQYF. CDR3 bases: TGTGCCAGCAGTTACTCAGGAGGTTTGGGGTACGAGCAGTACTTC.